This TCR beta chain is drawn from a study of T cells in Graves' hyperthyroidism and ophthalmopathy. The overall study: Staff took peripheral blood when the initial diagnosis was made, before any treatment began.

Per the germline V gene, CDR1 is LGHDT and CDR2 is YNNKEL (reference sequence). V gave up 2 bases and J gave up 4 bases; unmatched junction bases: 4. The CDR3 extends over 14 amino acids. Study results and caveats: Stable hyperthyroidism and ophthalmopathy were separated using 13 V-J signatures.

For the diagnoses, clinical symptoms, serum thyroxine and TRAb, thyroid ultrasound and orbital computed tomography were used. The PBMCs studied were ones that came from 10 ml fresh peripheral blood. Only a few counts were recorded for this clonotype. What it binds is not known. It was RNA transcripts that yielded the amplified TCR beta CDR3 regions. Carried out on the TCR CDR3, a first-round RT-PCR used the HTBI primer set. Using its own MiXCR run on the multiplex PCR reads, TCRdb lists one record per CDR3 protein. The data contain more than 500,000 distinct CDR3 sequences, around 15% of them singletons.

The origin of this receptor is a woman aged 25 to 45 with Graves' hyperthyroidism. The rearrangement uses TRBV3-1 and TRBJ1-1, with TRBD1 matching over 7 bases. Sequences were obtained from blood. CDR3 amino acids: CASSQQGVVTEAFF. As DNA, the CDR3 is TGTGCCAGCAGCCAACAGGGGGTGGTCACTGAAGCTTTCTTT. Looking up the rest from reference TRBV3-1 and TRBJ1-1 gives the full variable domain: DTAVSQTPKYLVTQMGNDKSIKCEQNLGHDTMYWYKQDSKKFLKIMFSYNNKELIINETVPNRFSPKSPDKAHLNLHINSLELGDSAVYFCASSQQGVVTEAFFGQGTRLTVV.